This passage covers 26 T cell receptor beta chains from one sample sequenced in a study of blood T cell repertoires in COVID-19 (dated by TCRdb to 2018 to 2020). Libraries came from the immunoSEQ multiplex PCR assay. TCRdb limited this immuneACCESS table to in-frame rearrangements with V and J called. A share of clones is missing; checked studies link under half to unresolved V genes, and the rest is unexplained. The sample includes about 160,000 clones, with roughly 85% observed a single time. The leading ten clones occupy 1% to 1.2% of the sample. The material sequenced was peripheral blood. These receptors originate from a man aged 35 to 55 with acute or convalescent COVID-19.

The chain carries TRBV15 and TRBJ1-1; possible D gene TRBD1, 5 bases. This CDR3 has 16 amino acids. CDR1 and CDR2 from the germline V gene are LNHNV and YYDKDF (reference sequence). With 3 bases removed from V and 2 bases from J, the gap between germline ends came to 16 bases. The DNA for the CDR3 is TGTGCCACCAGCAGTCTCATGGGGGGACTTAACACTGAAGCTTTCTTT. This gives the protein CATSSLMGGLNTEAFF.

The chain uses TRBV9 and TRBJ2-5; 7 nucleotides align to TRBD2. Germline values: CDR1 SGDLS, CDR2 YYNGEE. The ends lost 0 bases at V and 1 base at J; junction bases unmatched: 6. The CDR3 is 16 residues long. The CDR3 bases are TGTGCCAGCAGCGTAGCGCCTCGCGGGGGCCAAGAGACCCAGTACTTC. Translating it yields CASSVAPRGGQETQYF.

The chain recombines TRBV13 with TRBJ2-2, with D perhaps TRBD2 (7 bases). Trimming cost V 3 bases and J 6 bases, with 20 bases left between them. The CDR3 contains 17 residues. Germline CDR1 reads PRHDT; CDR2 reads FYEKMQ (reference sequence). DNA for the CDR3: TGTGCCAGCAGCTTTGGGGGGCTAGCGGCCGGCGCCGGGGAGCTGTTTTTT. This gives the protein CASSFGGLAAGAGELFF.

The chain uses TRBV20-1 and TRBJ2-5; 8 bases fit TRBD2. Germline CDR1 DFQATT, CDR2 SNEGSKA (reference sequence). The CDR3 runs to 15 residues. Germline trimming cut 3 bases from V and 2 bases from J; bases unmatched to any gene: 8. The CDR3 spells CSASRGASGQETQYF. CDR3 nucleotides: TGCAGTGCTAGTAGAGGGGCTAGCGGGCAAGAGACCCAGTACTTC.

This sequence joins TRBV3-1 (or the pseudogene TRBV3-2) and TRBJ2-1; no reliable D call. This CDR3 region has 12 residues. Per the germline V gene, CDR1 is LGHDT and CDR2 is YNNKEL (reference sequence). Trimming took off 2 bases at V and 7 bases at J, with 6 bases between the two ends. DNA for the CDR3: TGTGCCAGCAGCCAAACGAGGAATGAGCAGTTCTTC. This sequence encodes CASSQTRNEQFF.

This clone was seen a handful of times. The V and J genes are TRBV5-1 and TRBJ1-4; 10 nucleotides match TRBD1. Germline CDR1 reads SGHRS; CDR2 reads YFSETQ. CDR3 length equals 16 residues. Trimming took 2 bases from V and 7 from J; bases not matched to a gene: 8. CDR3 in DNA: TGCGCCAGCAGCTTAGGGGACAGGGGAAAGGGTGAAAAACTGTTTTTT. Translated, it gives CASSLGDRGKGEKLFF. Full variable domain (outside the CDR3, taken from reference TRBV5-1 and TRBJ1-4): KAGVTQTPRYLIKTRGQQVTLSCSPISGHRSVSWYQQTPGQGLQFLFEYFSETQRNKGNFPGRFSGRQFSNSRSEMNVSTLELGDSALYLCASSLGDRGKGEKLFFGSGTQLSVL.

V is TRBV7-3 and J is TRBJ2-1; 9 positions agree with TRBD1. V lost 3 bases and J lost 7; bases outside the gene matches: 4. The germline CDR1 and CDR2 sequences are SGHTA and FQGTGA. The CDR3 consists of 14 residues. The CDR3 here is CASSFRDRDNEQFF. The CDR3 DNA follows: TGTGCCAGCAGCTTCCGGGACAGGGATAATGAGCAGTTCTTC.

This rearrangement joins TRBV9 to TRBJ1-1; 8 nucleotides line up with TRBD1. The germline V gene has CDR1 SGDLS and CDR2 YYNGEE. The ends lost 4 bases at V and 1 base at J; junction bases unmatched: 9. The CDR3 totals 16 residues. The DNA for the CDR3 is TGTGCCAGCAGCTCCCAGGCAGGGGGCCGGAACACTGAAGCTTTCTTT. Its translation is CASSSQAGGRNTEAFF.

The chain joins TRBV19 to TRBJ1-1, with 7 bases that match TRBD1. CDR3 length: 15 residues. Germline CDR1 reads LNHDA; CDR2 reads SQIVND (reference sequence). J was trimmed by 5 bases and V by 8 bases; bases with no gene match: 14. For the CDR3, the DNA is TGTGCCAGTGGCCAGGGCGTCGACAGGGAGACTGAAGCTTTCTTT. The encoded protein is CASGQGVDRETEAFF.

The gene calls are TRBV10-3 and TRBJ1-6, with 8 positions matching TRBD1. Looked up from germline, CDR1 is ENHRY and CDR2 is SYGVKD. This CDR3 has 15 residues. V was clipped by 2 bases and J by 4 bases; unmatched bases: 1. The CDR3 bases are TGTGCCATCAGTGAGGGGACAGGTTATAATTCACCCCTCCACTTT. This codes for CAISEGTGYNSPLHF.

The gene calls are TRBV10-3 and TRBJ2-1, with D possibly TRBD1 on 5 matching bases. The CDR3 runs 12 residues. Germline CDR1 ENHRY, CDR2 SYGVKD. Trimming removed 5 bases from V and 10 bases from J, with 12 bases in between. CDR3 residues: CAISHQGHEQFF. The CDR3 nucleotides are TGTGCCATCAGTCACCAGGGCCACGAGCAGTTCTTC.

The chain joins TRBV5-6 to TRBJ2-7; the match to TRBD1 covers 11 bases. V lost 7 bases and J lost 6; bases outside the gene matches: 9. Germline-derived CDR1 and CDR2 are SGHDT and YYEEEE. The CDR3 sequence is 14 residues long. This CDR3 is CASGQGAFSGEQYF. The CDR3 DNA reads TGTGCCAGCGGACAGGGGGCGTTTAGTGGCGAGCAGTACTTC. Full variable domain (missing parts from reference TRBV5-6 and TRBJ2-7): DAGVTQSPTHLIKTRGQQVTLRCSPKSGHDTVSWYQQALGQGPQFIFQYYEEEERQRGNFPDRFSGHQFPNYSSELNVNALLLGDSALYLCASGQGAFSGEQYFGPGTRLTVT.

The V call is TRBV5-4, the J call TRBJ1-2; maybe TRBD1 (5 bases). The CDR3 totals 14 residues. Trimming stripped 0 bases from V and 2 bases from J, with 8 bases between. In germline, CDR1 is SGHNT, CDR2 YYREEE (reference sequence). The CDR3, as DNA: TGTGCCAGCAGCTTGGTCCAGGGCAACTATGGCTACACCTTC. Protein product: CASSLVQGNYGYTF.

The rearrangement joins TRBV9 to TRBJ1-1; weak D call: TRBD1 (5 bases). From germline, CDR1 is SGDLS and CDR2 YYNGEE. Between the trimmed V and J ends, which lost 0 bases and 2 bases, there was a span of 11 bases. The CDR3 spans 15 residues. The CDR3 sequence is CASSVEGRANTEAFF. The CDR3 nucleotides are TGTGCCAGCAGCGTAGAAGGCAGGGCTAACACTGAAGCTTTCTTT.

This chain connects TRBV11-3 to TRBJ1-1, with 7 positions matching TRBD1. V gave up 3 bases and J gave up 3 bases; unmatched junction bases: 1. From germline, CDR1 is SGHNT and CDR2 YENEEA. The CDR3 consists of 13 residues. The CDR3, as DNA: TGTGCCAGCAGCTTCACAGGGGACACTGAAGCTTTCTTT. Translated: CASSFTGDTEAFF. Looking up the rest from reference TRBV11-3 and TRBJ1-1 gives the full variable domain: EAGVVQSPRYKIIEKKQPVAFWCNPISGHNTLYWYLQNLGQGPELLIRYENEEAVDDSQLPKDRFSAERLKGVDSTLKIQPAELGDSAVYLCASSFTGDTEAFFGQGTRLTVV.

The rearrangement links TRBV30 to TRBJ2-3; the match to TRBD2 covers 9 bases. The trim removed 0 bases at V and 6 bases at J, leaving 7 bases unmatched. This CDR3 contains 15 residues. Germline V gene lookup returns CDR1 GTSNPN and CDR2 SVGIG (reference sequence). The CDR3 sequence: CAWSVRSGGVDTQYF. CDR3 DNA sequence: TGTGCCTGGAGTGTACGTAGCGGGGGTGTGGATACGCAGTATTTT.

CDR3 nucleotide sequence: TGTGCCTGGAGTTCCGACACTGAAGCTTTCTTT. The encoded protein is CAWSSDTEAFF. The V and J genes are TRBV30 and TRBJ1-1; D unclear. Germline CDR1 and CDR2: GTSNPN and SVGIG (reference sequence). CDR3 size: 11 residues. Trimming removed 2 bases from V and 3 bases from J, with 4 bases in between.

The chain is built from TRBV9 and TRBJ1-1; 10 bases line up with TRBD1. The germline V gene encodes CDR1 SGDLS and CDR2 YYNGEE. Trimming removed 3 bases from V and 7 bases from J; junction bases left unmatched: 9. The CDR3 covers 15 residues. The CDR3 spells CASSDPDRGNFEAFF. The CDR3 DNA sequence: TGTGCCAGCAGCGACCCGGACAGGGGGAATTTTGAAGCTTTCTTT.

This chain joins TRBV6-5 and TRBJ1-1; tentatively, D is TRBD1 (5 bases). Trimming removed 5 bases at V and 0 bases at J, with 13 bases between. Germline V gene sequence: CDR1 MNHEY, CDR2 SVGAGI. The CDR3 is 15 residues long. CDR3 nucleotide sequence: TGTGCCAGCAGTCCAGAACAGGAAATGAACACTGAAGCTTTCTTT. Amino acid sequence: CASSPEQEMNTEAFF.

This chain joins TRBV3-1 (or the pseudogene TRBV3-2) and TRBJ1-2; D remains unclear. The germline V gene encodes CDR1 LGHDT and CDR2 YNNKEL (reference sequence). V was clipped by 4 bases and J by 3 bases, with 15 bases between them. CDR3 size: 15 residues. The CDR3 coding sequence is TGTGCCAGCAGCCCTCCTAGGATTGCCGACTATGGCTACACCTTC. Residues: CASSPPRIADYGYTF.

This chain links TRBV7-2 with TRBJ2-7; 9 nucleotides agree with TRBD1. With 6 bases clipped from V and 6 bases from J, the junction kept 18 bases outside the gene matches. The CDR3 runs 17 residues. The germline V gene has CDR1 SGHTA and CDR2 FQGNSA. The CDR3 is CASSTGTGKPGRSEQYF. CDR3 DNA sequence: TGTGCCAGCAGTACAGGGACAGGGAAGCCAGGGAGGAGCGAGCAGTACTTC.

The chain employs TRBV18 and TRBJ1-1, with 10 nucleotides matching TRBD1. The CDR3 has 15 amino acids. V lost 4 bases and J lost 3; bases outside the gene matches: 5. Germline loops: CDR1 KGHSH, CDR2 LQKENI. CDR3 in amino acids: CASSRGQGSDTEAFF. The CDR3 DNA is TGTGCCAGCTCACGGGGACAGGGGAGCGACACTGAAGCTTTCTTT.

The chain uses TRBV29-1 and TRBJ2-7, with D hard to call. Germline V CDR1 and CDR2: SQVTM, ANQGSEA. The CDR3 length is 13 residues. Trimming removed 4 bases from V and 1 base from J, with 11 bases in between. The CDR3 here is CSVAQLPSYEQYF. In DNA form, the CDR3 reads TGCAGCGTTGCCCAGTTACCTTCCTACGAGCAGTACTTC.

The chain has TRBV9 and TRBJ2-5; the match to TRBD1 covers 10 bases. Germline-derived CDR1 and CDR2 are SGDLS and YYNGEE. The CDR3 has 14 residues. After removal of 3 bases from V and 4 bases from J, the junction contained 3 bases not matched to a gene. CDR3 protein: CASSERDRGETQYF. The CDR3 region has the DNA TGTGCCAGCAGCGAGCGGGACAGGGGAGAGACCCAGTACTTC.

The genes are TRBV11-1 and TRBJ2-3, with 8 bases fitting TRBD2. With V trimmed by 5 bases and J by 2 bases, 3 bases remained unmatched. Germline lookup yields CDR1 SGHAT and CDR2 FQDESV (reference sequence). This CDR3 is 14 amino acids long. The CDR3 bases are TGTGCCAGCAGCCGCGGGGGGTACACAGATACGCAGTATTTT. Protein product: CASSRGGYTDTQYF.

In its sample, this clone was seen a few times. Written as DNA, the CDR3 is TGTGCCAGCACCGCGAACTCTGGAAACACCATATATTTT. The encoded protein is CASTANSGNTIYF. This chain uses TRBV12-3 or TRBV12-4 with TRBJ1-3; D not certain. CDR3 size: 13 residues. Trimming cost V 7 bases and J 0 bases, with 7 bases left between them.